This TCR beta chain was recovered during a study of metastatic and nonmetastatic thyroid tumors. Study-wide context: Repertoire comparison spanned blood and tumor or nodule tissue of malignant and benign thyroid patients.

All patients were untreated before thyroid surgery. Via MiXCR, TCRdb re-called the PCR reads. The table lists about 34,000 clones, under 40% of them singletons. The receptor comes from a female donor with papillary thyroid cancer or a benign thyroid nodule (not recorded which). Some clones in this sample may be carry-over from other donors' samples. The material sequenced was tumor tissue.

DNA of the CDR3: TGTGCCAGCAGCCATTCCTTAATACTTGGGAACACCGGGGAGCTGTTTTTT. It is translated as CASSHSLILGNTGELFF. J is TRBJ2-2 and V is TRBV4-2; D gene uncertain. V lost 3 bases and J lost 1, with 15 bases in between. Germline loops: CDR1 LGHNA, CDR2 YNFKEQ. The CDR3 contains 17 residues.